Each of the 15 T cell receptor beta chains below was sequenced from the same sample in a study of early T cells in non-severe SARS-CoV-2 infection (dated by TCRdb to the early 2020s). The receptor library was made with 5' RACE. The instrument was a NextSeq 500. The raw public data were reprocessed by TCRdb itself: fastp quality trimming at Q25, MiXCR clonotype calling, in-frame beta chains only. All rows with the same CDR3 protein become a single entry with the most common DNA and genes. The sample profile shows over 60,000 distinct CDR3 sequences; 10% to 12% of them were found once. 2.9% of the sample rests with the top ten. The sample was whole blood, taken at baseline. These receptors came from an adult who was a healthcare worker with PCR-confirmed SARS-CoV-2 infection or an uninfected control (not recorded which).

V and J are TRBV7-9 and TRBJ1-2; D remains ambiguous. This CDR3 region has 13 residues. Germline CDR1 reads SEHNR; CDR2 reads FQNEAQ (reference sequence). The ends were cut back, 4 bases at V and 5 bases at J, with 11 bases in the middle. The CDR3 region is CASSSPEGYGYTF. CDR3 nucleotides: TGTGCCAGCAGCTCCCCAGAAGGGTATGGCTACACCTTC.

This clonotype was counted many times. This chain connects TRBV5-5 to TRBJ2-6; D not resolved. This CDR3 has 14 amino acids. The V and J ends lost 2 bases and 0 bases respectively, with 3 bases between them. Germline CDR1 reads SGHKS; CDR2 reads YYEKEE (reference sequence). CDR3: CASSFASGANVLTF. The DNA for the CDR3 is TGTGCCAGCAGCTTCGCCTCTGGGGCCAACGTCCTGACTTTC.

This clonotype has at least ten counts. This chain joins TRBV20-1 and TRBJ2-5; 7 nucleotides line up with TRBD1. The CDR3 loop spans 15 amino acids. CDR1 DFQATT and CDR2 SNEGSKA come from the germline V gene (reference sequence). V lost 0 bases to trimming and J lost 2 bases; unmatched junction nucleotides: 6. This chain's CDR3 is CSARDMTRGQETQYF. Written as DNA, the CDR3 is TGCAGTGCTAGAGATATGACCAGGGGGCAAGAGACCCAGTACTTC.

The V gene is TRBV20-1, the J gene TRBJ2-3; D gene uncertain. Germline CDR1 reads DFQATT; CDR2 reads SNEGSKA (reference sequence). The CDR3 runs to 11 residues. Trimming removed 3 bases at V and 3 bases at J, with 4 bases between. The CDR3 sequence is CSASSTDTQYF. DNA of the CDR3: TGCAGTGCTAGCTCTACAGATACGCAGTATTTT.

V is TRBV20-1 and J is TRBJ2-7; maybe TRBD1 (7 bases). Trimming stripped 7 bases from V and 6 bases from J, with 22 bases between. Germline CDR1 is DFQATT and CDR2 is SNEGSKA (reference sequence). The CDR3 contains 14 residues. The CDR3 nucleotides are TGCAGTGTCCCTGGGGGGCAGGGGGTCAGCGAGCAGTACTTC. Translation gives CSVPGGQGVSEQYF.

J is TRBJ1-1 and V is TRBV29-1; D uncertain. In germline, CDR1 is SQVTM, CDR2 ANQGSEA. The CDR3 length is 13 residues. V lost 0 bases and J 1 base, leaving 6 bases between the germline ends. The CDR3, as DNA: TGCAGCGTTGAAGACAGGAGGAACACTGAAGCTTTCTTT. As protein: CSVEDRRNTEAFF. The full variable domain, its missing parts supplied by reference TRBV29-1 and TRBJ1-1, is SAVISQKPSRDICQRGTSLTIQCQVDSQVTMMFWYRQQPGQSLTLIATANQGSEATYESGFVIDKFPISRPNLTFSTLTVSNMSPEDSSIYLCSVEDRRNTEAFFGQGTRLTVV.

This clonotype has just a few counts. V usage is TRBV16 and J usage is TRBJ2-7, with D tentatively TRBD2 (6 bases). V lost 4 bases and J 2 bases, leaving 18 bases between the germline ends. CDR3 length equals 16 residues. CDR1 and CDR2 (germline): KGHSY, FQNENV. DNA for the CDR3: TGTGCCAGCAGCCGAGTGCGGGGCGATGGGCCCTACGAGCAGTACTTC. Its protein product is CASSRVRGDGPYEQYF.

The chain is built from TRBV25-1 and TRBJ2-3, with D possibly called TRBD1 or TRBD2 (6 bases each). CDR1 MGHDK and CDR2 SYGVNS come from the germline V gene. The CDR3 is 12 residues long. V lost 7 bases to trimming and J lost 5 bases, with 10 bases between them. CDR3 in DNA: TGTGCCAGCAATCGGGGGCGAGATACGCAGTATTTT. Residues: CASNRGRDTQYF.

This clonotype was counted only a few times. The rearrangement uses TRBV2 and TRBJ1-1; a weak D match, TRBD1 (5 bases). The CDR3 sequence is 16 residues long. Germline V gene lookup returns CDR1 SNHLY and CDR2 FYNNEI. V was shortened by 0 bases and J by 5 bases, with 16 bases between the two germline ends. The CDR3 bases are TGTGCCAGCAGTGAAGCGTGGGTGCAGGGACGGACTGAAGCTTTCTTT. The encoded protein is CASSEAWVQGRTEAFF.

In this sample, this clonotype turned up many times. This sequence joins TRBV5-1 and TRBJ2-7; no clear D gene. Trimming pared 3 bases from V and 3 bases from J, leaving 16 bases between. This CDR3 spans 15 amino acids. The germline CDR1 and CDR2 sequences are SGHRS and YFSETQ. CDR3 sequence reads: CASSSEATAYYEQYF. The CDR3 DNA reads as TGCGCCAGCAGCTCCGAGGCGACGGCTTACTACGAGCAGTACTTC.

The rearrangement joins TRBV27 to TRBJ2-7; a possible D gene is TRBD2 (5 bases). This CDR3 comprises 13 residues. Germline CDR1 is MNHEY and CDR2 is SMNVEV (reference sequence). V lost 3 bases, J lost 3 bases, and 9 bases lay in between. The CDR3 DNA reads TGTGCCAGCAGTTTCCGTGAGGGCTACGAGCAGTACTTC. Translating gives CASSFREGYEQYF.

The chain has TRBV7-9 and TRBJ2-3; 9 positions agree with TRBD1. With V trimmed by 5 bases and J by 0 bases, 9 bases remained unmatched. CDR3 size: 17 residues. Germline V gives CDR1 SEHNR, CDR2 FQNEAQ (reference sequence). The CDR3 DNA is TGTGCCAGCAGCATTGGGACAGGGACTTTTAGCACAGATACGCAGTATTTT. It codes for CASSIGTGTFSTDTQYF. Combining the CDR3 with reference TRBV7-9 and TRBJ2-3 gives the whole variable domain DTGVSQNPRHKITKRGQNVTFRCDPISEHNRLYWYRQTLGQGPEFLTYFQNEAQLEKSRLLSDRFSAERPKGSFSTLEIQRTEQGDSAMYLCASSIGTGTFSTDTQYFGPGTRLTVL.

V usage is TRBV5-6 and J usage is TRBJ1-1; D is possibly TRBD1 (5 bases). Germline CDR1 is SGHDT and CDR2 is YYEEEE. V lost 3 bases to trimming and J lost 2 bases, with 20 bases between them. The CDR3 extends over 17 amino acids. In DNA form, the CDR3 reads TGTGCCAGCAGCTCTAGGGAGCGGAACAGGTTCAACACTGAAGCTTTCTTT. Translation: CASSSRERNRFNTEAFF.

This clonotype was detected only a few times. The chain joins TRBV7-2 to TRBJ2-4, with D perhaps assigned TRBD1 or TRBD2 (6 bases each). Trimming shortened V by 2 bases and J by 1 base, and 9 bases separated the two germline ends. The CDR3 is 15 residues long. Germline-derived CDR1 and CDR2 are SGHTA and FQGNSA. CDR3 DNA: TGTGCCAGCAGCTTACCGGGGGCGGCCAAAAACATTCAGTACTTC. It specifies CASSLPGAAKNIQYF.

This rearrangement joins TRBV29-1 to TRBJ2-5; D uncertain. The CDR3 runs 12 residues. The V gene lost 4 bases and the J gene lost 3 bases, with 9 bases spanning the gap. CDR1 SQVTM and CDR2 ANQGSEA come from the germline V gene. Written as DNA, the CDR3 is TGCAGCGTTGTTGCTTATAAAGAGACCCAGTACTTC. Its protein is CSVVAYKETQYF.